The 25 T cell receptor beta chains below were found in one sample sequenced in a study of shared clonotypes between healthy human individuals (dated by TCRdb to 2018 to 2020). The protocol used for the library was the immunoSEQ multiplex PCR assay. TCRdb carries this immuneACCESS record with in-frame sequences only. Its versions omit some clonotypes, under half of them owing to an unresolved V gene in the studies checked, with the rest unexplained. For this sample there are millions of clones; just over 90% appear just once. The ten largest clones add up to approximately 0.4% of the sample. Specimen: naive CD4+ T cells from PBMCs. This sample's cell subset or site label indicates: CD45RA+ positively selected. The receptors here all came from a man aged 18-30 years in good health. Some clones in this sample may be carry-over from other donors' samples.

V gene TRBV18 combines with J gene TRBJ2-1; the match to TRBD1 covers 9 bases. Germline CDR1 is KGHSH and CDR2 is LQKENI. V shed 4 bases and J 6 bases; nucleotides not matched to a gene: 10. The CDR3 length is 16 residues. CDR3 nucleotides: TGTGCCAGCTCACTCCTCCGGGACAGGGTAAGCAATGAGCAGTTCTTC. It encodes CASSLLRDRVSNEQFF.

In regard to this clone: This CDR3 is also generated by other DNA sequences in the sample. This chain joins TRBV19 and TRBJ2-7, with no clear D. This CDR3 has 12 amino acids. Germline V gene sequence: CDR1 LNHDA, CDR2 SQIVND (reference sequence). The V end lost 3 bases, the J end lost 2 bases, and 5 bases lay between the germline ends. CDR3: CASSIPPYEQYF. CDR3 DNA sequence: TGTGCCAGTAGTATTCCTCCCTACGAGCAGTACTTC.

In this sample, this clone turned up once. The chain carries TRBV7-2 and TRBJ2-5; D possibly corresponds to TRBD1 (6 bases). V lost 5 bases and J 5 bases, leaving 21 bases between the germline ends. The germline gives CDR1 SGHTA, CDR2 FQGNSA. This CDR3 comprises 16 residues. The CDR3 coding sequence is TGTGCCAGCAGCCATCCCCCACCACAGGGCCGGGAGACCCAGTACTTC. Protein product: CASSHPPPQGRETQYF.

This rearrangement joins TRBV7-3 to TRBJ2-2; D possibly corresponds to TRBD1 (6 bases). V was pared by 2 bases and J by 1 base, with 11 bases between. The CDR3 is 16 amino acids. Germline values: CDR1 SGHTA, CDR2 FQGTGA. The CDR3 DNA reads TGTGCCAGCAGCTTACTGGGACACCAGAACACCGGGGAGCTGTTTTTT. Translation gives CASSLLGHQNTGELFF.

V and J are TRBV29-1 and TRBJ2-7, with 7 bases lining up with TRBD1. V lost 8 bases to trimming and J lost 5 bases; unmatched junction nucleotides: 12. The germline CDR1 and CDR2 sequences are SQVTM and ANQGSEA. The CDR3 is 13 amino acids. CDR3 bases: TGCAGCATTTCCGGAACAGGGGAACACGAGCAGTACTTC. Its protein is CSISGTGEHEQYF.

The chain has TRBV5-6 and TRBJ2-2, with 9 bases fitting TRBD2. Trimming took 4 bases from V and 4 from J; bases not matched to a gene: 5. Germline values: CDR1 SGHDT, CDR2 YYEEEE. The CDR3 has 15 amino acids. In nucleotides, the CDR3 is TGTGCCAGCAGCAATAGCGGGAGTCGCACCGGGGAGCTGTTTTTT. It yields the protein CASSNSGSRTGELFF.

The chain combines TRBV30 with TRBJ1-1; D uncertain. Germline loops: CDR1 GTSNPN, CDR2 SVGIG (reference sequence). CDR3 size: 13 residues. V was pared by 3 bases and J by 2 bases, with 10 bases between. CDR3 loop: CAWRGLANTEAFF. In DNA, the CDR3 is TGTGCCTGGAGGGGCCTGGCAAACACTGAAGCTTTCTTT.

The V and J genes are TRBV5-1 and TRBJ2-3; D not resolved. CDR3 length: 13 amino acids. Germline-derived CDR1 and CDR2 are SGHRS and YFSETQ. Trimming pared 5 bases from V and 2 bases from J, leaving 9 bases between. This CDR3 is CASSGSFTDTQYF. The CDR3 DNA reads TGCGCCAGCAGTGGATCATTCACAGATACGCAGTATTTT.

The chain combines TRBV19 with TRBJ2-3; D is perhaps TRBD1 or TRBD2 (5 bases each). Germline CDR1 reads LNHDA; CDR2 reads SQIVND (reference sequence). V was trimmed by 7 bases and J by 0 bases, leaving 14 bases between them. The CDR3 runs 15 residues. The CDR3 bases are TGTGCCAGTACCTCGGGGCCAACTAGCACAGATACGCAGTATTTT. It encodes CASTSGPTSTDTQYF.

The chain combines TRBV6-5 with TRBJ2-7, with TRBD1 as a possible D gene (5 bases). V lost 5 bases and J 6 bases, leaving 14 bases between the germline ends. The CDR3 runs to 13 residues. CDR1 and CDR2 from the germline V gene are MNHEY and SVGAGI. The CDR3 DNA is TGTGCCAGCAGTGCCCAACAGGTTACCGAGCAGTACTTC. Protein product: CASSAQQVTEQYF.

This clone turned up a few times. The chain joins TRBV9 to TRBJ1-5; unclear D gene. Per the germline V gene, CDR1 is SGDLS and CDR2 is YYNGEE. This CDR3 region has 9 residues. Trimming removed 7 bases at V and 7 bases at J, with 3 bases between. The CDR3, as DNA: TGTGCCAGCCAACAGCCCCAGCATTTT. This encodes CASQQPQHF. The complete variable domain, with remaining parts taken from reference TRBV9 and TRBJ1-5, reads DSGVTQTPKHLITATGQRVTLRCSPRSGDLSVYWYQQSLDQGLQFLIQYYNGEERAKGNILERFSAQQFPDLHSELNLSSLELGDSALYFCASQQPQHFGDGTRLSIL.

For the CDR3, the DNA is TGTGCCACCTCTAGAAGAGCGGAAGAGACCCAGTACTTC. Encoded protein: CATSRRAEETQYF. The V call is TRBV5-6, the J call TRBJ2-5, with a weak D call TRBD2 (5 bases). Deletions cut 9 bases from V and 3 bases from J, with 15 bases between. CDR3 length equals 13 residues. The germline CDR1 and CDR2 sequences are SGHDT and YYEEEE.

The chain combines TRBV18 with TRBJ2-3, with 7 bases fitting TRBD1. The V gene's germline CDR1 is KGHSH and CDR2 LQKENI. CDR3 length: 17 amino acids. After removal of 2 bases from V and 1 base from J, the junction contained 9 bases not matched to a gene. This chain's CDR3 is CASSPTDRSQGTDTQYF. The CDR3, as DNA: TGTGCCAGCTCACCAACGGACAGGTCGCAGGGCACAGATACGCAGTATTTT.

This chain links TRBV5-8 with TRBJ2-1; unclear D gene. Germline CDR1 reads SGHTS; CDR2 reads YDEGEE. The CDR3 spans 11 residues. Trimming stripped 4 bases from V and 5 bases from J, with 4 bases between. This CDR3 is CASSRDNEQFF. CDR3 in DNA: TGTGCCAGCAGCCGCGACAATGAGCAGTTCTTC.

The V call is TRBV28, the J call TRBJ1-5; tentatively, D is TRBD1 (5 bases). CDR1 and CDR2 from the germline V gene are MDHEN and SYDVKM. Deletions cut 4 bases from V and 3 bases from J, with 16 bases between. There are 16 residues in the CDR3. The CDR3 bases are TGTGCCAGCAGTTCGCAGGGACGCCCCAACAATCAGCCCCAGCATTTT. Amino acid sequence: CASSSQGRPNNQPQHF.

This clone was counted once. The gene calls are TRBV5-1 and TRBJ1-6, with D unresolved. The CDR3 loop spans 12 amino acids. The germline V gene encodes CDR1 SGHRS and CDR2 YFSETQ. V lost 5 bases to trimming and J lost 9 bases, with 9 bases between them. The CDR3 sequence: CASRDDGSPLHF. The CDR3 nucleotides read TGCGCCAGCAGAGATGATGGTTCACCCCTCCACTTT.

This chain joins TRBV5-6 and TRBJ1-1; D not certain. Germline CDR1 is SGHDT and CDR2 is YYEEEE. The CDR3 sequence is 15 residues long. Between the trimmed V and J ends, which lost 2 bases and 1 base, there was a span of 12 bases. The chain's CDR3 is CASSFRGLANTEAFF. In DNA form, the CDR3 reads TGTGCCAGCAGCTTCAGAGGGTTGGCGAACACTGAAGCTTTCTTT. Supplemented by reference TRBV5-6 and TRBJ1-1, the full variable domain reads DAGVTQSPTHLIKTRGQQVTLRCSPKSGHDTVSWYQQALGQGPQFIFQYYEEEERQRGNFPDRFSGHQFPNYSSELNVNALLLGDSALYLCASSFRGLANTEAFFGQGTRLTVV.

V gene TRBV4-1 combines with J gene TRBJ2-2; D not certain. Trimming cost V 4 bases and J 0 bases, with 9 bases left between them. The CDR3 covers 15 residues. Germline V CDR1 and CDR2: MGHRA, YSYEKL. The CDR3 spells CASSLASPNTGELFF. For the CDR3, the DNA is TGCGCCAGCAGCCTCGCCTCACCGAACACCGGGGAGCTGTTTTTT.

The chain carries TRBV27 and TRBJ1-2; the D is unclear. Trimming removed 5 bases at V and 8 bases at J, with 21 bases between. CDR3 size: 15 residues. The germline V gene encodes CDR1 MNHEY and CDR2 SMNVEV (reference sequence). The CDR3 here is CASSTSSREGWGYTF. DNA for the CDR3: TGTGCCAGCAGTACCTCATCACGGGAAGGGTGGGGCTACACCTTC.

The CDR3 DNA is TGTGCCAGCAGCTTAGGACCCGGGACAGGGCTGGGTGGAGAGACCCAGTACTTC. This encodes CASSLGPGTGLGGETQYF. This chain uses TRBV11-3 with TRBJ2-5; 9 bases agree with TRBD1. The trim removed 1 base at V and 4 bases at J, leaving 13 bases unmatched. Germline-derived CDR1 and CDR2 are SGHNT and YENEEA. CDR3 length: 18 amino acids.

CDR3 coding DNA: TGTGCCAGCAGCACGGGACTAGCGGGCACAGATACGCAGTATTTT. Its protein product is CASSTGLAGTDTQYF. This chain uses TRBV7-8 with TRBJ2-3; 11 bases are a match to TRBD2. The CDR3 is 15 amino acids. Germline CDR1 SGHVS, CDR2 FQNEAQ. The V and J ends lost 5 bases and 1 base, in that order; junction bases with no gene match: 2.

The chain couples TRBV5-8 to TRBJ2-4; D gene uncertain. V was clipped by 6 bases and J by 0 bases, with 13 bases between them. CDR3 size: 15 residues. Germline CDR1 is SGHTS and CDR2 is YDEGEE. In DNA form, the CDR3 reads TGTGCCAGCATACGGCGGCAACTAGCCAAAAACATTCAGTACTTC. It encodes CASIRRQLAKNIQYF.

This rearrangement joins TRBV20-1 to TRBJ2-7, with a tentative D call TRBD1 (6 bases). Germline V lookup: CDR1 DFQATT, CDR2 SNEGSKA (reference sequence). Deletions cut 3 bases from V and 9 bases from J, with 12 bases between. This CDR3 has 11 amino acids. CDR3: CSASPGDLQYF. CDR3 DNA: TGCAGTGCTAGTCCAGGGGATCTGCAGTACTTC.

The chain uses TRBV15 and TRBJ2-6; D is unclear. The CDR3 has 16 residues. V was trimmed by 7 bases and J by 10 bases, leaving 23 bases between them. CDR1 and CDR2 from the germline V gene are LNHNV and YYDKDF (reference sequence). The CDR3 reads CATTAFVTALTNVLTF. CDR3 nucleotides: TGTGCCACCACGGCGTTCGTTACAGCACTCACAAACGTCCTGACTTTC.

This sequence joins TRBV30 and TRBJ1-1, with 11 nucleotides matching TRBD1. V shed 2 bases, J shed 6 bases, and the junction held 5 bases outside the gene matches. The CDR3 is 14 amino acids. Per the germline V gene, CDR1 is GTSNPN and CDR2 is SVGIG (reference sequence). CDR3 coding DNA: TGTGCCTGGAGTCCATTGGGACAGGGGGCTGAAGCTTTCTTT. This translates into CAWSPLGQGAEAFF.